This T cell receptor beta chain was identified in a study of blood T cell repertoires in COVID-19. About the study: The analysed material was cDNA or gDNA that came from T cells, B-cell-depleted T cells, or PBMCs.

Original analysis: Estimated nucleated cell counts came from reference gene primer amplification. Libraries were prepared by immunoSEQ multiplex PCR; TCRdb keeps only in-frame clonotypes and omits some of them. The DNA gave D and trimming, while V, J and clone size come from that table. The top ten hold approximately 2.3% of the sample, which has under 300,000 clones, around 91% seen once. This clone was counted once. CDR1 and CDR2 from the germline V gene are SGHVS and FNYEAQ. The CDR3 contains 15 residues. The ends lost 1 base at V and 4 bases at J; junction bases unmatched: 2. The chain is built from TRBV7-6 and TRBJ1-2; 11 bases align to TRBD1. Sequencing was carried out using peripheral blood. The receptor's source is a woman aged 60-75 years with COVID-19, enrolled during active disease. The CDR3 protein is CASSLGGQGAYGYTF. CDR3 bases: TGTGCCAGCAGCTTAGGAGGACAGGGGGCCTATGGCTACACCTTC.